Below, 19 T cell receptor beta chains from the same sample are listed, as sequenced in a study of regulatory T cells in long-lasting Graves disease. Time point in this sample: newly diagnosed GD, antithyroid drugs for less than 3 months. The authors made the TCR library using RNA they extracted from PBMCs. CDR3 regions were amplified by Arm-PCR using iRepertoire HTBI primers to build TCR beta libraries. TCRdb reanalysed the multiplex PCR reads using MiXCR and keeps one entry per CDR3 protein. The sample holds approximately 460,000 distinct CDR3 sequences, around 17% seen once. In addition, the sample was reused for a study of T cells in Graves' hyperthyroidism and ophthalmopathy.

The input for sequencing was peripheral blood mononuclear cells (PBMCs), taken at new diagnosis, from a patient treated with antithyroid drugs. The origin of the receptors is a woman in her thirties with Graves disease.

This clonotype was recorded at least ten times. CDR3 DNA: TGTGCCAGCAGTTTAGATGGAGGGGGCATGAATGAGCAGTTCTTC. It specifies CASSLDGGGMNEQFF. This chain links TRBV12-3 or TRBV12-4 with TRBJ2-1, with D maybe TRBD1 (7 bases). This CDR3 contains 15 residues. V was cut by 1 base and J by 7 bases, with 14 bases left in between.

This clonotype was recorded many times. The rearrangement links TRBV2 to TRBJ2-3; possibly TRBD1 for D (5 bases). Germline loops: CDR1 SNHLY, CDR2 FYNNEI. This CDR3 has 14 amino acids. V dropped 6 bases and J dropped 3 bases, with 13 bases sitting between them. The chain's CDR3 is CASSQQAETDTQYF. In DNA form, the CDR3 reads TGTGCCAGCAGCCAACAGGCTGAGACAGATACGCAGTATTTT.

Turning to this clonotype: Since a much larger clone is just one base distant, this may be a read error. This chain joins TRBV12-3 or TRBV12-4 and TRBJ1-5, with 10 bases aligning to TRBD1. The CDR3 is made up of 15 amino acids. With V trimmed by 5 bases and J by 7 bases, 8 bases remained unmatched. The CDR3 reads CASSPRGQGGQPQHF. The CDR3 nucleotides are TGTGCCAGCAGTCCCCGAGGACAGGGGGGCCAGCCCCAGCATTTT.

Remarks on this clonotype: An end of the junction does not agree with germline; a read error may underlie this. This rearrangement joins TRBV5-5 to TRBJ1-2; D is unclear. This CDR3 has 11 amino acids. Looked up from germline, CDR1 is SGHKS and CDR2 is YYEKEE (reference sequence). The CDR3 nucleotides are TGTGCCAGCAGCGTAGGCCCCCTCGCCGCCTTC. Protein product: CASSVGPLAAF.

The CDR3 bases are TGTGCCATCAGTGAAGCACAGGTCCTTTCTCACAATGAGCAGTTCTTC. Encoded protein: CAISEAQVLSHNEQFF. The chain couples TRBV10-3 to TRBJ2-1; perhaps TRBD1 as D (5 bases). V lost 3 bases and J 5 bases, leaving 17 bases between the germline ends. Germline V gene data show CDR1 as ENHRY and CDR2 as SYGVKD. This CDR3 is built from 16 residues.

This clonotype was counted ten times or more. The gene calls are TRBV7-8 and TRBJ2-7; D is possibly TRBD2 (5 bases). The CDR3 has 15 residues. The V end lost 5 bases, the J end lost 7 bases, and 21 bases lay between the germline ends. Germline-derived CDR1 and CDR2 are SGHVS and FQNEAQ. The DNA for the CDR3 is TGTGCCAGCAGCCCTCCGGGATCGGAGGCTTGGGAGCAGTACTTC. It translates to CASSPPGSEAWEQYF. Filled out from reference TRBV7-8 and TRBJ2-7, the complete variable domain reads GAGVSQSPRYKVAKRGQDVALRCDPISGHVSLFWYQQALGQGPEFLTYFQNEAQLDKSGLPSDRFFAERPEGSVSTLKIQRTQQEDSAVYLCASSPPGSEAWEQYFGPGTRLTVT.

The table lists this clonotype with a few counts. The J gene is TRBJ1-2, the V gene TRBV28, with a possible D match to TRBD1 (5 bases). CDR1 is MDHEN and CDR2 is SYDVKM in the germline V gene. The CDR3 loop spans 12 amino acids. Deletions cut 8 bases from V and 3 bases from J, with 10 bases between. CDR3 amino acids: CASVDRDYGYTF. The CDR3 DNA sequence: TGTGCCAGCGTCGACAGAGACTATGGCTACACCTTC.

The rearrangement joins TRBV7-9 to TRBJ1-2, with D perhaps TRBD1 (5 bases). Germline CDR1 is SEHNR and CDR2 is FQNEAQ (reference sequence). The CDR3 runs to 16 residues. Deletions cut 1 base from V and 6 bases from J, with 18 bases between. CDR3 loop: CASSLVDGATFNGYTF. The DNA for the CDR3 is TGTGCCAGCAGCTTAGTGGACGGGGCCACTTTTAATGGCTACACCTTC.

This clonotype was counted between two and nine times. This rearrangement joins TRBV19 to TRBJ2-1, with 9 positions matching TRBD1. Germline V gene sequence: CDR1 LNHDA, CDR2 SQIVND (reference sequence). The CDR3 is 11 amino acids. V lost 6 bases and J lost 10; bases outside the gene matches: 1. The CDR3 DNA is TGTGCCAGTAGGGGGACAGGGGAGCAGTTCTTC. Translation gives CASRGTGEQFF.

The chain couples TRBV27 to TRBJ1-1; TRBD1 matches at 7 bases. Losses at the gene ends were 5 bases for V and 0 bases for J; bases not matched to a gene: 15. The germline gives CDR1 MNHEY, CDR2 SMNVEV (reference sequence). This CDR3 region has 18 residues. The DNA for the CDR3 is TGTGCCAGCAGTACCCGAATCCGGGACAGCGTCATGAACACTGAAGCTTTCTTT. Its protein is CASSTRIRDSVMNTEAFF.

This clonotype was recorded at least ten times. This chain connects TRBV2 to TRBJ1-5; TRBD1 agrees at 7 bases. The CDR3 runs to 19 residues. J was trimmed by 1 base and V by 7 bases; bases with no gene match: 19. Germline-derived CDR1 and CDR2 are SNHLY and FYNNEI. CDR3 coding DNA: TGTGCCAGCACCTATACGACCGTACAGGGGATCGGCAGCAATCAGCCCCAGCATTTT. Translated, it gives CASTYTTVQGIGSNQPQHF. Together with reference TRBV2 and TRBJ1-5, the CDR3 gives the full variable domain: EPEVTQTPSHQVTQMGQEVILRCVPISNHLYFYWYRQILGQKVEFLVSFYNNEISEKSEIFDDQFSVERPDGSNFTLKIRSTKLEDSAMYFCASTYTTVQGIGSNQPQHFGDGTRLSIL.

This clonotype was recorded many times. The V and J genes are TRBV30 and TRBJ1-4; a weak D match, TRBD1 (5 bases). In germline, CDR1 is GTSNPN, CDR2 SVGIG (reference sequence). Trimming stripped 2 bases from V and 8 bases from J, with 12 bases between. This CDR3 has 13 residues. CDR3 coding DNA: TGTGCCTGGAGTAGCAGGGTGAGGGAAAAACTGTTTTTT. Amino acid sequence: CAWSSRVREKLFF.

This clonotype was observed many times. The chain uses TRBV6-1 and TRBJ2-7; tentative D call: TRBD1 (7 bases). The CDR3 covers 14 residues. Germline V gene data show CDR1 as MNHNS and CDR2 as SASEGT. Between the trimmed V and J ends, which lost 2 bases and 5 bases, there was a span of 13 bases. The CDR3 here is CASSERQGLNEQYF. CDR3 nucleotides: TGTGCCAGCAGTGAAAGACAGGGACTGAACGAGCAGTACTTC.

In this sample, this clonotype turned up a few times. The chain uses TRBV7-2 and TRBJ1-5, with a possible D match to TRBD1 (5 bases). The CDR3 has 14 amino acids. Germline V CDR1 and CDR2: SGHTA, FQGNSA. V was clipped by 5 bases and J by 5 bases, with 13 bases between them. The CDR3 loop reads CASSGTGLDQPQHF. CDR3 nucleotide sequence: TGTGCCAGCAGCGGTACAGGTTTGGATCAGCCCCAGCATTTT. The full variable domain, its missing parts supplied by reference TRBV7-2 and TRBJ1-5, is GAGVSQSPSNKVTEKGKDVELRCDPISGHTALYWYRQSLGQGLEFLIYFQGNSAPDKSGLPSDRFSAERTGGSVSTLTIQRTQQEDSAVYLCASSGTGLDQPQHFGDGTRLSIL.

This clonotype was seen repeatedly, ten times or more. The chain employs TRBV20-1 and TRBJ2-1; TRBD2 agrees at 16 bases. V lost 5 bases to trimming and J lost 3 bases; unmatched junction nucleotides: 7. The germline V gene has CDR1 DFQATT and CDR2 SNEGSKA (reference sequence). This CDR3 spans 17 amino acids. This chain's CDR3 is CSAEGTSGRAVYNEQFF. Here the CDR3 DNA reads TGCAGTGCTGAAGGGACTAGCGGGAGGGCCGTCTACAATGAGCAGTTCTTC.

The CDR3 sequence is CASSPQVAGAGNEQFF. For the CDR3, the DNA is TGTGCCAGCAGCCCCCAAGTAGCGGGAGCGGGAAATGAGCAGTTCTTC. The gene calls are TRBV6-1 and TRBJ2-1; 9 bases map to TRBD2. The V gene end was trimmed by 6 bases and the J gene end by 7 bases; junction bases not matched to a gene: 13. Germline V gene sequence: CDR1 MNHNS, CDR2 SASEGT. There are 16 residues in the CDR3.

This clonotype was detected many times. The V and J genes are TRBV20-1 and TRBJ1-1, with TRBD1 matching over 7 bases. The CDR3 has 15 residues. Unmatched junction bases numbered 10, after V lost 6 bases and J lost 0 bases. Germline V CDR1 and CDR2: DFQATT, SNEGSKA (reference sequence). The CDR3: CSAPRTGSMNTEAFF. The CDR3, as DNA: TGCAGTGCCCCGCGGACAGGCTCAATGAACACTGAAGCTTTCTTT.

This chain connects TRBV19 to TRBJ2-1; 11 bases match TRBD2. V was pared by 3 bases and J by 10 bases, with 14 bases of the junction left unmatched. The CDR3 runs 17 residues. Germline loops: CDR1 LNHDA, CDR2 SQIVND (reference sequence). The CDR3 here is CASSITSGSSPPFEQFF. CDR3 DNA: TGTGCCAGTAGTATCACTAGCGGGAGTAGCCCCCCGTTCGAGCAGTTCTTC.

This clonotype was observed many times. The chain links TRBV7-2 to TRBJ2-3, with D unresolved. Trimming removed 2 bases from V and 0 bases from J, with 3 bases in between. This CDR3 contains 13 residues. Germline V gives CDR1 SGHTA, CDR2 FQGNSA. The CDR3 region has the DNA TGTGCCAGCAGCTTACCAAGCACAGATACGCAGTATTTT. Translated, it gives CASSLPSTDTQYF.